This is a list of T cell receptor beta chains from one sample in a study of T cells in Graves' hyperthyroidism and ophthalmopathy. From the multiplex PCR reads, TCRdb called clonotypes with MiXCR, one entry per CDR3 protein. The sample has approximately 520,000 distinct CDR3 sequences; around 20% are singletons. The sample comprised blood. The receptors come from a man younger than 35 with Graves' hyperthyroidism. Each CDR3 is given with its conserved first and last residue. D genes are given only for firm matches. A clone size is listed for some rows: how often the clone was seen (once, few, many), or a class if it is expanded.

v_gene: TRBV6-5; abundance: many; j_gene: TRBJ2-7; len: 15; d_gene: TRBD2; CDR3aa: CASSSLGGGDYEQYF; CDR3nt: TGTGCCAGCAGTTCCCTCGGCGGGGGGGATTACGAGCAGTACTTC
v_gene: TRBV6-1; abundance: .; j_gene: TRBJ2-7; len: 15; d_gene: .; CDR3aa: CASSEDRALMGEQYF; CDR3nt: TGTGCCAGCAGTGAAGACAGGGCCCTTATGGGCGAGCAGTACTTC
v_gene: TRBV12-3/TRBV12-4; abundance: many; j_gene: TRBJ2-3; len: 15; d_gene: .; CDR3aa: CASSFGGARTDTQYF; CDR3nt: TGTGCCAGCAGTTTTGGCGGGGCTCGCACAGATACGCAGTATTTT
v_gene: TRBV4-2; abundance: many; j_gene: TRBJ1-5; len: 16; d_gene: TRBD1; CDR3aa: CASSPQTGSGNQPQHF; CDR3nt: TGTGCCAGCAGCCCCCAGACAGGGAGTGGCAATCAGCCCCAGCATTTT
v_gene: TRBV7-2; abundance: .; j_gene: TRBJ2-5; len: 17; d_gene: TRBD2; CDR3aa: CASSAKPPGLAQETQYF; CDR3nt: TGTGCCAGCAGCGCCAAACCTCCGGGACTAGCACAAGAGACCCAGTACTTC
v_gene: TRBV12-3/TRBV12-4; abundance: many; j_gene: TRBJ1-1; len: 13; d_gene: .; CDR3aa: CASSYGPTTEAFF; CDR3nt: TGTGCCAGCAGTTACGGGCCAACCACTGAAGCTTTCTTT
v_gene: TRBV6-1; abundance: many; j_gene: TRBJ1-2; len: 14; d_gene: .; CDR3aa: CASSEANSDYGYTF; CDR3nt: TGTGCCAGCAGTGAAGCGAACAGCGACTATGGCTACACCTTC
v_gene: TRBV3-1; abundance: .; j_gene: TRBJ1-1; len: 15; d_gene: .; CDR3aa: CASSQEGGASTEAFF; CDR3nt: TGTGCCAGCAGCCAAGAGGGGGGGGCGAGTACTGAAGCTTTCTTT
v_gene: TRBV12-3/TRBV12-4; abundance: .; j_gene: TRBJ2-4; len: 13; d_gene: .; CDR3aa: CASSFTSPVIQYF; CDR3nt: TGTGCCAGCAGTTTCACCTCACCCGTCATTCAGTACTTC
v_gene: TRBV5-1; abundance: many; j_gene: TRBJ2-2; len: 15; d_gene: TRBD1; CDR3aa: CASSLWDRGTGELFF; CDR3nt: TGCGCCAGCAGCTTGTGGGACAGGGGGACCGGGGAGCTGTTTTTT
v_gene: TRBV6-5; abundance: many; j_gene: TRBJ1-2; len: 13; d_gene: TRBD1; CDR3aa: CASRLGQAGGYTF; CDR3nt: TGTGCCAGCAGACTGGGACAGGCGGGAGGCTACACCTTC
v_gene: TRBV28; abundance: many; j_gene: TRBJ2-7; len: 15; d_gene: TRBD1; CDR3aa: CASSLGSGGTYEQYF; CDR3nt: TGTGCCAGCAGTTTAGGGTCAGGGGGCACCTACGAGCAGTACTTC
v_gene: TRBV5-1; abundance: .; j_gene: TRBJ2-4; len: 16; d_gene: .; CDR3aa: CASSPLDILAKNIQYF; CDR3nt: TGCGCCAGCAGCCCCCTCGACATCCTAGCCAAAAACATTCAGTACTTC
v_gene: TRBV12-3/TRBV12-4; abundance: many; j_gene: TRBJ2-7; len: 11; d_gene: .; CDR3aa: CASSPKYEQYF; CDR3nt: TGTGCCAGCAGCCCGAAGTACGAGCAGTACTTC
v_gene: TRBV20-1; abundance: many; j_gene: TRBJ1-1; len: 13; d_gene: .; CDR3aa: CSARVPGRTEAFF; CDR3nt: TGCAGTGCTAGAGTTCCCGGGAGGACTGAAGCTTTCTTT
v_gene: TRBV9; abundance: many; j_gene: TRBJ1-1; len: 15; d_gene: TRBD1; CDR3aa: CASSDIRGRNTEAFF; CDR3nt: TGTGCCAGCAGCGACATCAGGGGGCGGAACACTGAAGCTTTCTTT
v_gene: TRBV28; abundance: few; j_gene: TRBJ2-3; len: 13; d_gene: .; CDR3aa: CASSQGGADTQYF; CDR3nt: TGTGCCAGCAGCCAGGGGGGAGCAGATACGCAGTATTTT
v_gene: TRBV3-1; abundance: many; j_gene: TRBJ1-1; len: 14; d_gene: .; CDR3aa: CASSLATENTEAFF; CDR3nt: TGTGCCAGCAGCCTAGCTACAGAGAACACTGAAGCTTTCTTT
v_gene: TRBV12-3/TRBV12-4; abundance: many; j_gene: TRBJ1-1; len: 14; d_gene: TRBD1; CDR3aa: CASTDRDLNTEAFF; CDR3nt: TGTGCCAGCACCGACAGGGATCTGAACACTGAAGCTTTCTTT
v_gene: TRBV15; abundance: many; j_gene: TRBJ2-7; len: 15; d_gene: .; CDR3aa: CATSRDRRSPVEQYF; CDR3nt: TGTGCCACCAGCAGAGACCGCAGGAGCCCGGTCGAGCAGTACTTC
v_gene: TRBV7-9; abundance: few; j_gene: TRBJ1-3; len: 15; d_gene: .; CDR3aa: CASSSHGVRGNTIYF; CDR3nt: TGTGCCAGCAGCTCACATGGTGTCAGAGGAAACACCATATATTTT
v_gene: TRBV27; abundance: .; j_gene: TRBJ1-1; len: 15; d_gene: .; CDR3aa: CASSPGEEGGTEAFF; CDR3nt: TGTGCCAGCAGCCCAGGGGAGGAAGGTGGCACTGAAGCTTTCTTT
v_gene: TRBV28; abundance: .; j_gene: TRBJ1-2; len: 17; d_gene: TRBD1; CDR3aa: CASSLSGQGKSLRGYTF; CDR3nt: TGTGCCAGCAGTTTGTCAGGACAGGGGAAAAGCCTTAGGGGCTACACCTTC
v_gene: TRBV28; abundance: many; j_gene: TRBJ1-5; len: 15; d_gene: .; CDR3aa: CASSFGPWGNQPQHF; CDR3nt: TGTGCCAGCAGTTTCGGTCCCTGGGGCAATCAGCCCCAGCATTTT
v_gene: TRBV18; abundance: many; j_gene: TRBJ1-5; len: 15; d_gene: TRBD1; CDR3aa: CASSKTGGADQPQHF; CDR3nt: TGTGCCAGCTCAAAGACAGGGGGCGCCGATCAGCCCCAGCATTTT
v_gene: TRBV2; abundance: many; j_gene: TRBJ2-2; len: 17; d_gene: TRBD1; CDR3aa: CASSASRGPQNTGELFF; CDR3nt: TGTGCCAGCAGTGCTTCCAGGGGGCCTCAGAACACCGGGGAGCTGTTTTTT
v_gene: TRBV6-2/TRBV6-3; abundance: many; j_gene: TRBJ1-5; len: 18; d_gene: TRBD1; CDR3aa: CASSPGQGGAGSNQPQHF; CDR3nt: TGTGCCAGCAGTCCGGGACAGGGGGGAGCGGGAAGCAATCAGCCCCAGCATTTT
v_gene: TRBV15; abundance: many; j_gene: TRBJ2-5; len: 16; d_gene: .; CDR3aa: CATSGIKGVAGETQYF; CDR3nt: TGTGCCACCAGCGGGATCAAGGGGGTCGCTGGAGAGACCCAGTACTTC
v_gene: TRBV3-1; abundance: .; j_gene: TRBJ1-2; len: 15; d_gene: .; CDR3aa: CASSQGRGRFVGYTF; CDR3nt: TGTGCCAGCAGCCAAGGACGGGGGCGGTTCGTTGGCTACACCTTC
v_gene: TRBV28; abundance: many; j_gene: TRBJ2-7; len: 15; d_gene: .; CDR3aa: CASSLRDGVGYEQYF; CDR3nt: TGTGCCAGCAGTTTACGGGACGGGGTCGGGTACGAGCAGTACTTC
v_gene: TRBV20-1; abundance: many; j_gene: TRBJ2-2; len: 15; d_gene: .; CDR3aa: CSARDRRLNTGELFF; CDR3nt: TGCAGTGCTAGAGATAGGCGGTTGAACACCGGGGAGCTGTTTTTT
v_gene: TRBV4-2; abundance: few; j_gene: TRBJ2-7; len: 13; d_gene: TRBD1; CDR3aa: CASSQETGNEQYF; CDR3nt: TGTGCCAGCAGCCAGGAGACAGGGAACGAGCAGTACTTC
v_gene: TRBV19; abundance: few; j_gene: TRBJ1-5; len: 14; d_gene: .; CDR3aa: CTSSPADSNQPQHF; CDR3nt: TGTACCAGTAGTCCGGCAGATAGCAATCAGCCCCAGCATTTT
v_gene: TRBV4-1; abundance: .; j_gene: TRBJ1-2; len: 14; d_gene: TRBD1; CDR3aa: CASRSQGGVYGYTF; CDR3nt: TGCGCCAGCAGGAGCCAGGGGGGCGTCTATGGCTACACCTTC
v_gene: TRBV30; abundance: many; j_gene: TRBJ2-7; len: 13; d_gene: .; CDR3aa: CAWSASDPTEQYF; CDR3nt: TGTGCCTGGAGTGCCTCGGACCCGACCGAGCAGTACTTC
v_gene: TRBV13; abundance: .; j_gene: TRBJ2-7; len: 15; d_gene: .; CDR3aa: CASTQGLSSSYEQYF; CDR3nt: TGTGCCAGCACCCAGGGACTCTCAAGCTCCTACGAGCAGTACTTC
v_gene: TRBV7-9; abundance: .; j_gene: TRBJ1-1; len: 15; d_gene: .; CDR3aa: CASDVFSGSGIEAFF; CDR3nt: TGTGCCAGCGACGTTTTTTCAGGCTCGGGGATCGAAGCTTTCTTT
v_gene: TRBV6-1; abundance: .; j_gene: TRBJ2-7; len: 13; d_gene: .; CDR3aa: CASRPMDSYEQYF; CDR3nt: TGTGCCAGCAGACCTATGGACTCCTACGAGCAGTACTTC
v_gene: TRBV24-1; abundance: .; j_gene: TRBJ2-1; len: 17; d_gene: TRBD2; CDR3aa: CATSDVRTSGADNEQFF; CDR3nt: TGTGCCACCAGTGATGTGCGTACTAGCGGAGCAGACAATGAGCAGTTCTTC
v_gene: TRBV6-1; abundance: many; j_gene: TRBJ1-5; len: 14; d_gene: .; CDR3aa: CASRQGPSNQPQHF; CDR3nt: TGTGCCAGCAGGCAGGGGCCTAGCAATCAGCCCCAGCATTTT
v_gene: TRBV6-4; abundance: .; j_gene: TRBJ1-1; len: 13; d_gene: .; CDR3aa: CASSEESNTEAFF; CDR3nt: TGTGCCAGCAGTGAGGAAAGTAACACTGAAGCTTTCTTT
v_gene: TRBV10-3; abundance: .; j_gene: TRBJ1-2; len: 13; d_gene: .; CDR3aa: CAISESRQGGYTF; CDR3nt: TGTGCCATCAGTGAGTCACGGCAGGGTGGCTACACCTTC
v_gene: TRBV6-1; abundance: .; j_gene: TRBJ2-5; len: 16; d_gene: TRBD2; CDR3aa: CASRRLAGVTQETQYF; CDR3nt: TGTGCCAGCAGAAGACTAGCGGGGGTAACCCAAGAGACCCAGTACTTC
v_gene: TRBV10-3; abundance: many; j_gene: TRBJ1-2; len: 13; d_gene: TRBD1; CDR3aa: CAIRGQGDYGYTF; CDR3nt: TGTGCCATCAGAGGACAGGGTGACTATGGCTACACCTTC
v_gene: TRBV6-6; abundance: many; j_gene: TRBJ2-3; len: 15; d_gene: TRBD2; CDR3aa: CASRPQLAVTDTRYF; CDR3nt: TGTGCCAGCAGGCCGCAACTAGCGGTCACAGATACGCGGTATTTT
v_gene: TRBV28; abundance: many; j_gene: TRBJ1-1; len: 14; d_gene: .; CDR3aa: CASTLTPAGTEAFF; CDR3nt: TGTGCCAGCACCCTGACCCCAGCGGGCACTGAAGCTTTCTTT
v_gene: TRBV28; abundance: many; j_gene: TRBJ1-2; len: 15; d_gene: .; CDR3aa: CASRAGLSLVYGYTF; CDR3nt: TGTGCCAGCAGAGCAGGGTTGTCCCTAGTCTATGGCTACACCTTC
v_gene: TRBV10-3; abundance: many; j_gene: TRBJ1-2; len: 15; d_gene: .; CDR3aa: CAVALDLGTNYGYTF; CDR3nt: TGTGCCGTCGCATTGGACCTTGGGACTAACTATGGCTACACCTTC
v_gene: TRBV7-8; abundance: few; j_gene: TRBJ1-6; len: 17; d_gene: .; CDR3aa: CASSSRPPRVGNSPLHF; CDR3nt: TGTGCCAGCAGCTCACGCCCTCCGAGAGTGGGTAATTCACCCCTCCACTTT
v_gene: TRBV6-1; abundance: many; j_gene: TRBJ2-5; len: 15; d_gene: .; CDR3aa: CASSGSGTRQETQYF; CDR3nt: TGTGCCAGCAGCGGATCGGGGACAAGACAAGAGACCCAGTACTTC
v_gene: TRBV3-1; abundance: few; j_gene: TRBJ2-4; len: 13; d_gene: .; CDR3aa: CASSRGSWGIQYF; CDR3nt: TGTGCCAGCAGCCGCGGGTCTTGGGGCATTCAGTACTTC
v_gene: TRBV20-1; abundance: few; j_gene: TRBJ1-6; len: 15; d_gene: TRBD1; CDR3aa: CSARAGTADNSPLHF; CDR3nt: TGCAGTGCTAGAGCCGGGACAGCCGATAATTCACCCCTCCACTTT
v_gene: TRBV7-9; abundance: many; j_gene: TRBJ2-7; len: 14; d_gene: TRBD1; CDR3aa: CASSDRDRGDEQYF; CDR3nt: TGTGCCAGCAGCGATAGGGACAGGGGTGACGAGCAGTACTTC
v_gene: TRBV30; abundance: .; j_gene: TRBJ2-5; len: 15; d_gene: TRBD1; CDR3aa: CAWETLDRGQETQYF; CDR3nt: TGTGCCTGGGAGACGCTTGACAGGGGGCAAGAGACCCAGTACTTC
v_gene: TRBV6-1; abundance: many; j_gene: TRBJ2-7; len: 16; d_gene: .; CDR3aa: CASSEGVTGGPYEQYF; CDR3nt: TGTGCCAGCAGTGAAGGAGTCACGGGCGGACCCTACGAGCAGTACTTC
v_gene: TRBV25-1; abundance: many; j_gene: TRBJ2-7; len: 13; d_gene: TRBD1; CDR3aa: CASRSGTAYEQYF; CDR3nt: TGTGCCAGCAGATCCGGGACAGCCTACGAGCAGTACTTC
v_gene: TRBV9; abundance: .; j_gene: TRBJ2-7; len: 16; d_gene: TRBD1; CDR3aa: CASSPPPKRGRYEQYF; CDR3nt: TGTGCCAGCAGCCCACCCCCCAAAAGGGGGCGCTACGAGCAGTACTTC
v_gene: TRBV11-2; abundance: few; j_gene: TRBJ2-2; len: 15; d_gene: TRBD2; CDR3aa: CASGLALANTGELFF; CDR3nt: TGTGCCAGCGGACTAGCTCTCGCGAACACCGGGGAGCTGTTTTTT
v_gene: TRBV27; abundance: few; j_gene: TRBJ2-2; len: 16; d_gene: TRBD2; CDR3aa: CASSLQTSANTGELFF; CDR3nt: TGTGCCAGCAGTTTACAGACTAGCGCGAACACCGGGGAGCTGTTTTTT
v_gene: TRBV12-3/TRBV12-4; abundance: many; j_gene: TRBJ2-7; len: 13; d_gene: TRBD1; CDR3aa: CARSLYRGHEQYF; CDR3nt: TGTGCCCGCAGTTTATACAGGGGGCACGAGCAGTACTTC